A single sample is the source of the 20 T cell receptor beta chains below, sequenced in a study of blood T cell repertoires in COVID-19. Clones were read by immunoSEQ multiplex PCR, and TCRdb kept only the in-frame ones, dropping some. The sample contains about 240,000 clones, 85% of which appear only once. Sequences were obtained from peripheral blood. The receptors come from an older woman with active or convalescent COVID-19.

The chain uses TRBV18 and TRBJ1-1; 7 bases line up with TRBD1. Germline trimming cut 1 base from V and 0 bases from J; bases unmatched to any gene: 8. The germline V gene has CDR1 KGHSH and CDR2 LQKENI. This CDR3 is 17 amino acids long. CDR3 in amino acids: CASSPLTGEEMNTEAFF. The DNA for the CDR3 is TGTGCCAGCTCACCACTTACAGGGGAGGAAATGAACACTGAAGCTTTCTTT.

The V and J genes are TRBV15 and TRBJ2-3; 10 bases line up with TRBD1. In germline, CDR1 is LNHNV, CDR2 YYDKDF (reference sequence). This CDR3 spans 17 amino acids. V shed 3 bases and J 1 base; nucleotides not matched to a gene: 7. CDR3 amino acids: CATSSLTGTGGTDTQYF. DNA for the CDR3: TGTGCCACCAGCAGTTTAACCGGGACAGGGGGCACAGATACGCAGTATTTT.

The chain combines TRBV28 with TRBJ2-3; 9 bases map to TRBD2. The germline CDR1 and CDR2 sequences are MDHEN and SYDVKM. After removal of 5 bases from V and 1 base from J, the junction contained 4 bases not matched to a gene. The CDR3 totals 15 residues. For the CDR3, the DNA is TGTGCCAGCAGTGTAGCGGGGGATGGCACAGATACGCAGTATTTT. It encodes CASSVAGDGTDTQYF. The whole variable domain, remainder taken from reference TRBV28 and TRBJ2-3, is DVKVTQSSRYLVKRTGEKVFLECVQDMDHENMFWYRQDPGLGLRLIYFSYDVKMKEKGDIPEGYSVSREKKERFSLILESASTNQTSMYLCASSVAGDGTDTQYFGPGTRLTVL.

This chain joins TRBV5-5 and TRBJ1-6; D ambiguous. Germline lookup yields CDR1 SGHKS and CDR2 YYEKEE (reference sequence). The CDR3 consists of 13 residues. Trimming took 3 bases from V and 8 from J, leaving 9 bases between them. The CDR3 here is CASSSIADSPLHF. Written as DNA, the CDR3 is TGTGCCAGCAGCTCCATCGCGGATTCACCCCTCCACTTT.

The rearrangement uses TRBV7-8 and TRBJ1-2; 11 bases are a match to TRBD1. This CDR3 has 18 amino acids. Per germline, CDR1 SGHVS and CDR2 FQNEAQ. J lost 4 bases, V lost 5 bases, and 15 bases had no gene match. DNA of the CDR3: TGTGCCAGCAGCGCAAGCGAGCTGTGGACAGGGGGCAGCTATGGCTACACCTTC. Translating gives CASSASELWTGGSYGYTF.

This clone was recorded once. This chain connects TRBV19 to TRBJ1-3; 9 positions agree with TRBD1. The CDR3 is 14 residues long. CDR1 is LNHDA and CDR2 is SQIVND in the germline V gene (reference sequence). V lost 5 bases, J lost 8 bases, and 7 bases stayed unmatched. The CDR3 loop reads CASSPQQGAYTIYF. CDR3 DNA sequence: TGTGCCAGTAGTCCGCAACAGGGGGCATACACCATATATTTT.

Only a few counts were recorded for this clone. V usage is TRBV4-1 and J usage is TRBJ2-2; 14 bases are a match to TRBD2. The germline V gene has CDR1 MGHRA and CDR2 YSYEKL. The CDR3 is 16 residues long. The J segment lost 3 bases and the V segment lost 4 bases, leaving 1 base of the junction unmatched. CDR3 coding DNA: TGCGCCAGCAGCCCGGGACTAGCGGGGGACACCGGGGAGCTGTTTTTT. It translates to CASSPGLAGDTGELFF.

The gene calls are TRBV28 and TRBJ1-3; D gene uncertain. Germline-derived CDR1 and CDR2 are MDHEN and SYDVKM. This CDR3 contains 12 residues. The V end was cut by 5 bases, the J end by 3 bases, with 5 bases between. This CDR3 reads CASSPLGNTIYF. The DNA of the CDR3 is TGTGCCAGCAGTCCCCTTGGAAACACCATATATTTT. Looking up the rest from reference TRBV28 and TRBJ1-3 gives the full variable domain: DVKVTQSSRYLVKRTGEKVFLECVQDMDHENMFWYRQDPGLGLRLIYFSYDVKMKEKGDIPEGYSVSREKKERFSLILESASTNQTSMYLCASSPLGNTIYFGEGSWLTVV.

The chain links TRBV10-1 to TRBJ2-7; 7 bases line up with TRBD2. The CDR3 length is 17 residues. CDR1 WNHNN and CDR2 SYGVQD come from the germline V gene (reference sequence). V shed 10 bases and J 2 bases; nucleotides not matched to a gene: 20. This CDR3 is CATKKSLGRERPYEQYF. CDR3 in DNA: TGCGCCACCAAAAAGAGCCTCGGGCGGGAGCGGCCCTACGAGCAGTACTTC.

The DNA of the CDR3 is TGTGCCAGCAGATGGACTAGCGGGGACTCCTACAATGAGCAGTTCTTC. Protein: CASRWTSGDSYNEQFF. The chain employs TRBV5-4 and TRBJ2-1; TRBD2 matches 12 bases. Unmatched junction bases numbered 3, after V lost 5 bases and J lost 0 bases. This CDR3 contains 16 residues. Germline CDR1 and CDR2: SGHNT and YYREEE (reference sequence).

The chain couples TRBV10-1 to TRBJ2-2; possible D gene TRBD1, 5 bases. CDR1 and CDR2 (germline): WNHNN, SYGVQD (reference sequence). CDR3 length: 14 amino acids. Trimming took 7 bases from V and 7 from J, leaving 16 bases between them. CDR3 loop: CASNDPGMIGELFF. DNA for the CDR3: TGCGCCAGCAATGATCCAGGGATGATCGGGGAGCTGTTTTTT.

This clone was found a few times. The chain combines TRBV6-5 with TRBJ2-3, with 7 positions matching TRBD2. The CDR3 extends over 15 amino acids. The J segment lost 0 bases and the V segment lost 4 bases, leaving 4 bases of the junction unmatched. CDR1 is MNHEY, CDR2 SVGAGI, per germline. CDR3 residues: CASSFDSGSTDTQYF. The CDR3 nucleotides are TGTGCCAGCAGTTTCGATAGCGGGAGCACAGATACGCAGTATTTT.

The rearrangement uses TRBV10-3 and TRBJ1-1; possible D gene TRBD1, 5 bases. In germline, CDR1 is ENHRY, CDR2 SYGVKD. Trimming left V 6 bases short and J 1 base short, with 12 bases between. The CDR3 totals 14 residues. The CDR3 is CAIRQGGENTEAFF. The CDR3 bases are TGTGCCATCAGGCAGGGTGGGGAGAACACTGAAGCTTTCTTT.

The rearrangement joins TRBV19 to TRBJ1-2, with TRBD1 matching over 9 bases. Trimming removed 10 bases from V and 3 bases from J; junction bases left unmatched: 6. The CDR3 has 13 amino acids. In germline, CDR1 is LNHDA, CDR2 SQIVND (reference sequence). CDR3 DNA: TGTGCCACCTGGACAGGGGATGACTATGGCTACACCTTC. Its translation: CATWTGDDYGYTF.

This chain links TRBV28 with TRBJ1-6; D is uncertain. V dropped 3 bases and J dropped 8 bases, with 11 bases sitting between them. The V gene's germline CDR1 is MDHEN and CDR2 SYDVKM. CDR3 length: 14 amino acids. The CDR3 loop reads CASSFSDRDSPLHF. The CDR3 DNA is TGTGCCAGCAGTTTTTCTGATCGGGATTCACCCCTCCACTTT.

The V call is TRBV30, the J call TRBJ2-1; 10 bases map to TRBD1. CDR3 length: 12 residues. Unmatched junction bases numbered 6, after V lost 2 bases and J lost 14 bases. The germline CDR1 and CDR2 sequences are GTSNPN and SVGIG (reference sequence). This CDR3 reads CAWSKGQGKEFF. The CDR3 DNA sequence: TGTGCCTGGAGTAAGGGACAGGGGAAGGAGTTCTTC.

The CDR3 sequence: CASSYSTTGRGYTF. CDR3 sequence (DNA): TGTGCCAGCAGTTACTCGACGACAGGGAGGGGCTACACCTTC. The V call is TRBV6-5, the J call TRBJ1-2; 7 positions match TRBD1. The length of the CDR3 is 14 residues. V shed 0 bases and J 8 bases; nucleotides not matched to a gene: 6. The germline V gene encodes CDR1 MNHEY and CDR2 SVGAGI.

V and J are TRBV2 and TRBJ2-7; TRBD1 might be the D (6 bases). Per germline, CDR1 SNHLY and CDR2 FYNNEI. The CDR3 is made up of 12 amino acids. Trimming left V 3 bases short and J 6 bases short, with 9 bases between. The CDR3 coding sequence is TGTGCCAGCAGTGACAGGGGAGTCGAGCAGTACTTC. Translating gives CASSDRGVEQYF.

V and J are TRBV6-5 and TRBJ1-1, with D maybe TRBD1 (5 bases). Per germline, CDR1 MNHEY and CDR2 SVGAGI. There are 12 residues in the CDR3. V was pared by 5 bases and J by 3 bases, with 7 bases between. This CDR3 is CASSRDYTEAFF. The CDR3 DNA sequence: TGTGCCAGCAGTCGGGACTACACTGAAGCTTTCTTT.

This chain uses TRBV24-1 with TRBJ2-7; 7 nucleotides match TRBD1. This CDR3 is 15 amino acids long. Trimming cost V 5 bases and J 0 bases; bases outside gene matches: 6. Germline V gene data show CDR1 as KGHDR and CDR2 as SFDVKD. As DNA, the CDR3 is TGTGCCACCAGTGGCCCGGGACAGAACTCCTACGAGCAGTACTTC. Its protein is CATSGPGQNSYEQYF.